This TCR beta chain was captured in a study of blood T cell repertoires in COVID-19. Study information: COVID-19 samples, acute and convalescent, were from the United States, Italy and Spain.

Per germline, CDR1 SGHRS and CDR2 YFSETQ. The CDR3 spans 15 residues. V shed 4 bases and J 5 bases; nucleotides not matched to a gene: 6. Produced via immunoSEQ multiplex PCR; TCRdb's table is partial and in-frame only. Among under 550,000 clones listed, about 90% were seen once. Sequences were obtained from peripheral blood. The sequence was obtained from a man aged 18 to 30 with COVID-19, enrolled during active disease. The V call is TRBV5-1, the J call TRBJ2-2, with TRBD1 matching over 9 bases. The CDR3 nucleotides read TGCGCCAGCAGCGAGGGACAGGGAAGGACCGGGGAGCTGTTTTTT. This translates into CASSEGQGRTGELFF.